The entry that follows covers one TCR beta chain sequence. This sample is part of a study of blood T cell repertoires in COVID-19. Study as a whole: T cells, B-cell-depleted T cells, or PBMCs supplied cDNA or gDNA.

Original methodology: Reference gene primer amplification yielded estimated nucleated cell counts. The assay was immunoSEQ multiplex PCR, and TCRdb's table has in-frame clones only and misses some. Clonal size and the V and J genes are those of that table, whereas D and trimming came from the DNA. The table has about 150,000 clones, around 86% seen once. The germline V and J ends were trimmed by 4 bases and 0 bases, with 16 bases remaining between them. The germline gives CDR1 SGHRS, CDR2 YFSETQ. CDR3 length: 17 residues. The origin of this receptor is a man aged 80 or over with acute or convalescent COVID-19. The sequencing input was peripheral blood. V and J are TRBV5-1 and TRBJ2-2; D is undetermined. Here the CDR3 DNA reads TGCGCCAGCAGCCCCACCCGGTCTAGTACGAACACCGGGGAGCTGTTTTTT. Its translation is CASSPTRSSTNTGELFF.